These 28 T cell receptor beta chains were all obtained from the same sample, sequenced in a study of regulatory T cells in long-lasting Graves disease. Time point of the sample: newly diagnosed GD, antithyroid drugs for less than 3 months. PBMC-derived RNA was used for the TCR library. In building TCR beta libraries, iRepertoire HTBI primers were used together with Arm-PCR of CDR3 regions. MiXCR, applied by TCRdb to the multiplex PCR reads, yields one record per CDR3 protein. Of about 380,000 distinct CDR3 sequences in the sample, around a sixth were seen once. This sample comprised peripheral blood mononuclear cells (PBMCs), obtained at new diagnosis, from a patient treated with antithyroid drugs. Receptor source: a female donor with Graves disease.

As concerns this clonotype: A read error may explain this, as a much larger clone is one base away. The CDR3 DNA sequence: TGTGCCATCAGGACCGGGATTCAGGAGACCCAGTACTTC. Its protein is CAIRTGIQETQYF. This chain uses TRBV10-3 with TRBJ2-4; the D gene is possibly TRBD2 (5 bases). The J call may be wrong; the DNA end is better matched by TRBJ2-5. Germline-derived CDR1 and CDR2 are ENHRY and SYGVKD. The CDR3 spans 13 residues.

A few counts support this clonotype. With a much larger clone just one base away, this may be a read error. This rearrangement joins TRBV4-3 to TRBJ1-1, with D hard to call. CDR3 length: 13 residues. The germline gives CDR1 LGHNA, CDR2 YSLEER. CDR3: CAGSQDSATEAFF. CDR3 nucleotide sequence: TGCGCCGGCAGCCAAGATTCGGCTACTGAAGCTTTCTTT.

V is TRBV4-1 and J is TRBJ1-2; TRBD1 agrees at 9 bases. The V gene's germline CDR1 is MGHRA and CDR2 YSYEKL. The trim removed 6 bases at V and 6 bases at J, leaving 17 bases unmatched. The CDR3 runs to 17 residues. CDR3 residues: CASRSGQGRVEANGYTF. DNA of the CDR3: TGCGCCAGCAGAAGCGGACAGGGGAGAGTAGAGGCGAATGGCTACACCTTC.

The sample holds many counts of this clonotype. The chain uses TRBV30 and TRBJ1-2; D is unclear. Germline loops: CDR1 GTSNPN, CDR2 SVGIG (reference sequence). The V end lost 0 bases, the J end lost 8 bases, and 10 bases lay between the germline ends. This CDR3 has 12 residues. The DNA for the CDR3 is TGTGCCTGGAGTGTACTGGTAGGAGGCTACACCTTC. Translating gives CAWSVLVGGYTF.

Ten or more counts support this clonotype. The chain uses TRBV12-3 or TRBV12-4 and TRBJ2-5, with 8 bases matching TRBD2. This CDR3 has 16 residues. V shed 5 bases and J 1 base; nucleotides not matched to a gene: 9. CDR3 sequence (DNA): TGTGCCAGCAGTCGGGGAGCGGGGGCCCTCCAAGAGACCCAGTACTTC. Its translation: CASSRGAGALQETQYF.

V usage is TRBV30 and J usage is TRBJ1-3; 7 bases line up with TRBD1. The CDR3 covers 13 residues. V lost 1 base and J lost 4; bases outside the gene matches: 1. CDR1 and CDR2 (germline): GTSNPN, SVGIG (reference sequence). The CDR3 DNA is TGTGCCTGGAGTGCAGGGGGGGGAAACACCATATATTTT. Amino acids: CAWSAGGGNTIYF.

This clonotype has ten or more counts. The conserved final phenylalanine or tryptophan is absent from the CDR3, which likely points to a read error. The CDR3 DNA reads TGTGCCAGCAGCTCTATCCTCTACGTTGCGGGAGTTCAAGAGACCCAGTACCTC. Translated, it gives CASSSILYVAGVQETQYL. The rearrangement uses TRBV7-2 and TRBJ2-5; 7 positions match TRBD2. CDR3 length: 18 residues. J was trimmed by 2 bases and V by 4 bases; bases with no gene match: 16. The germline V gene has CDR1 SGHTA and CDR2 FQGNSA.

Ten or more counts support this clonotype. As DNA, the CDR3 is TGTGCCAGCAGTTTCGGATCGGGTGGAGATTACGAGCAGTACTTC. Its translation is CASSFGSGGDYEQYF. The rearrangement uses TRBV27 and TRBJ2-7, with no clear D. The CDR3 totals 15 residues. The V end lost 3 bases, the J end lost 4 bases, and 16 bases lay between the germline ends. The V gene's germline CDR1 is MNHEY and CDR2 SMNVEV (reference sequence).

This clonotype appeared many times. The genes are TRBV20-1 and TRBJ2-3, with 11 bases fitting TRBD2. The CDR3 consists of 17 residues. With 6 bases clipped from V and 0 bases from J, the junction kept 11 bases outside the gene matches. Germline loops: CDR1 DFQATT, CDR2 SNEGSKA (reference sequence). CDR3 amino acids: CSARSGGAEISTDTQYF. The CDR3 region has the DNA TGCAGTGCCCGTAGCGGGGGGGCCGAAATTAGCACAGATACGCAGTATTTT.

This sequence joins TRBV5-1 and TRBJ2-5; 11 bases align to TRBD2. Trimming cost V 4 bases and J 5 bases; bases outside gene matches: 7. Germline lookup yields CDR1 SGHRS and CDR2 YFSETQ. The CDR3 contains 15 residues. CDR3 coding DNA: TGCGCCAGCAGCAAGACTAGCGGGGAAGTCGAGACCCAGTACTTC. Its protein is CASSKTSGEVETQYF.

This clonotype was seen repeatedly, ten times or more. The chain combines TRBV12-3 or TRBV12-4 with TRBJ1-1, with 10 bases fitting TRBD1. V was pared by 0 bases and J by 3 bases, with 10 bases of the junction left unmatched. The CDR3 runs to 18 residues. This CDR3 reads CASSLAVETGGLYTEAFF. Written as DNA, the CDR3 is TGTGCCAGCAGTTTAGCGGTCGAGACAGGGGGCCTATACACTGAAGCTTTCTTT.

This clonotype was found many times. The chain combines TRBV5-1 with TRBJ2-1; TRBD2 might be the D (6 bases). This CDR3 spans 15 amino acids. Trimming removed 0 bases at V and 10 bases at J, with 17 bases between. The V gene's germline CDR1 is SGHRS and CDR2 YFSETQ. This CDR3 is CASSLGLLRGREQFF. CDR3 DNA sequence: TGCGCCAGCAGCTTGGGACTCCTCAGAGGGAGGGAGCAGTTCTTC.

This clonotype was recorded at least ten times. The chain uses TRBV27 and TRBJ2-7; D not resolved. From germline, CDR1 is MNHEY and CDR2 SMNVEV (reference sequence). Deletions cut 8 bases from V and 5 bases from J, with 4 bases between. The CDR3 is 9 amino acids. CDR3 residues: CASGHEQYF. The CDR3 bases are TGTGCCAGCGGTCACGAGCAGTACTTC.

Points on this clonotype: This could be a read error, since a much larger clone is one nucleotide away. V gene TRBV28 combines with J gene TRBJ1-2, with D possibly matching TRBD1 (5 bases). This CDR3 has 14 residues. The V gene's germline CDR1 is MDHEN and CDR2 SYDVKM. The CDR3 DNA follows: TGTGCCAGCAGCATACCTGGGACGGCCTATAGCTACACCTTC. As protein: CASSIPGTAYSYTF.

This clonotype was observed once. The V gene is TRBV5-5, the J gene TRBJ1-6; unclear D gene. Trimming stripped 4 bases from V and 16 bases from J, with 18 bases between. CDR3 length equals 13 residues. Germline V gene data show CDR1 as SGHKS and CDR2 as YYEKEE (reference sequence). The CDR3 protein is CASSQSQERVLHF. In DNA, the CDR3 is TGTGCCAGCAGCCAGTCGCAGGAACGAGTTCTCCACTTT.

This clonotype showed up many times. V usage is TRBV5-1 and J usage is TRBJ2-5, with 9 bases matching TRBD2. Germline trimming cut 4 bases from V and 5 bases from J; bases unmatched to any gene: 12. The germline V gene has CDR1 SGHRS and CDR2 YFSETQ. This CDR3 region has 16 residues. The CDR3 here is CASSAETSGGGETQYF. CDR3 DNA: TGCGCCAGCAGCGCAGAGACTAGCGGAGGGGGGGAGACCCAGTACTTC.

This clonotype was picked up many times. The J gene is TRBJ2-1, the V gene TRBV9; D might be TRBD2 (6 bases). CDR3 length: 11 amino acids. CDR1 and CDR2 from the germline V gene are SGDLS and YYNGEE. V shed 3 bases and J shed 10 bases, with 8 bases lying between them. The CDR3 DNA is TGTGCCAGCAGCGGCCGGGGGGAGCAGTTCTTC. Its translation is CASSGRGEQFF.

This clonotype has ten or more counts. This chain links TRBV6-9 with TRBJ2-1; D may be TRBD2 (5 bases). In germline, CDR1 is MNHGY, CDR2 SVAAGI. The CDR3 runs 19 residues. Between the trimmed V and J ends, which lost 3 bases and 0 bases, there was a span of 21 bases. The CDR3: CASSYPVSSERLSYNEQFF. In nucleotides, the CDR3 is TGTGCCAGCAGTTACCCCGTATCGTCTGAGCGGCTCTCCTACAATGAGCAGTTCTTC.

This clonotype has a count of ten or more. The chain has TRBV7-2 and TRBJ2-7; D might be TRBD2 (7 bases). CDR1 is SGHTA, CDR2 FQGNSA, per germline. CDR3 length equals 15 residues. V was cut by 3 bases and J by 0 bases, with 12 bases left in between. The CDR3 DNA reads as TGTGCCAGCAGCTTGGGGGGGGCGAGCTCCTACGAGCAGTACTTC. As protein: CASSLGGASSYEQYF. The variable domain in full, completed from reference TRBV7-2 and TRBJ2-7, reads GAGVSQSPSNKVTEKGKDVELRCDPISGHTALYWYRQSLGQGLEFLIYFQGNSAPDKSGLPSDRFSAERTGGSVSTLTIQRTQQEDSAVYLCASSLGGASSYEQYFGPGTRLTVT.

This chain links TRBV19 with TRBJ1-1; D call uncertain. Germline CDR1 LNHDA, CDR2 SQIVND (reference sequence). V lost 6 bases and J lost 1, with 9 bases in between. There are 13 residues in the CDR3. For the CDR3, the DNA is TGTGCCAGTAGCCGGGCCCAGAACACTGAAGCTTTCTTT. Translation gives CASSRAQNTEAFF.

In its sample, this clonotype was seen many times. The chain carries TRBV24-1 and TRBJ2-5; D gene ambiguous. The germline V gene encodes CDR1 KGHDR and CDR2 SFDVKD. The CDR3 is 13 residues long. The ends were cut back, 3 bases at V and 5 bases at J, with 9 bases in the middle. CDR3 in amino acids: CATSDEMGETQYF. The CDR3 region has the DNA TGTGCCACCAGTGATGAGATGGGGGAGACCCAGTACTTC.

The chain is built from TRBV10-1 and TRBJ2-2; tentatively, D is TRBD2 (5 bases). V was cut by 6 bases and J by 3 bases, with 8 bases left in between. CDR1 and CDR2 from the germline V gene are WNHNN and SYGVQD (reference sequence). This CDR3 is 13 amino acids long. This chain's CDR3 is CASSGLYTGELFF. For the CDR3, the DNA is TGCGCCAGCAGCGGACTGTACACCGGGGAGCTGTTTTTT.

This clonotype was observed many times. The chain uses TRBV6-1 and TRBJ2-1; 9 nucleotides match TRBD2. Losses at the gene ends were 8 bases for V and 0 bases for J; bases not matched to a gene: 14. Germline V lookup: CDR1 MNHNS, CDR2 SASEGT. The CDR3 covers 18 residues. The CDR3 sequence: CASGSSGRYFFSYNEQFF. The CDR3 DNA is TGTGCCAGCGGATCAAGCGGGAGGTATTTCTTCTCCTACAATGAGCAGTTCTTC.

The V call is TRBV29-1, the J call TRBJ2-1; 8 bases match TRBD1. Trimming cost V 5 bases and J 4 bases; bases outside gene matches: 4. The CDR3 sequence is 13 residues long. The germline V gene encodes CDR1 SQVTM and CDR2 ANQGSEA. CDR3 sequence: CSVLTGGYNEQFF. For the CDR3, the DNA is TGCAGCGTTCTTACAGGGGGGTACAATGAGCAGTTCTTC.

This clonotype came up a few times. The V and J genes are TRBV5-5 and TRBJ2-6; D is unresolved. Trimming took off 4 bases at V and 0 bases at J, with 11 bases between the two ends. The CDR3 spans 16 residues. Germline loops: CDR1 SGHKS, CDR2 YYEKEE (reference sequence). CDR3 sequence: CASSASLISGANVLTF. In DNA form, the CDR3 reads TGTGCCAGCAGCGCCTCACTGATCTCTGGGGCCAACGTCCTGACTTTC.

This clonotype was detected ten times or more. This chain joins TRBV27 and TRBJ1-2, with D possibly matching TRBD1 (6 bases). The CDR3 covers 13 residues. V dropped 2 bases and J dropped 3 bases, with 7 bases sitting between them. Germline CDR1 reads MNHEY; CDR2 reads SMNVEV (reference sequence). The CDR3 reads CASSLRGDYGYTF. Written as DNA, the CDR3 is TGTGCCAGCAGTTTAAGGGGGGACTATGGCTACACCTTC.

This clonotype was detected many times. The rearrangement joins TRBV3-1 to TRBJ1-1; 10 nucleotides line up with TRBD1. Germline assignment: CDR1 LGHDT and CDR2 YNNKEL (reference sequence). J was trimmed by 2 bases and V by 4 bases; bases with no gene match: 10. The CDR3 sequence is 17 residues long. The CDR3 nucleotides are TGTGCCAGCAGCCCAGACCGGGACAGGGGCGTTAACACTGAAGCTTTCTTT. Translated, it gives CASSPDRDRGVNTEAFF.

The chain has TRBV11-2 and TRBJ2-1; a weak D match, TRBD2 (5 bases). Germline V gives CDR1 SGHAT, CDR2 FQNNGV. The CDR3 is 15 amino acids. DNA for the CDR3: TGTGTCGGCAGCTTAGGTCGCCTGGAGGACAATGAGCAGTTCTTC. Translated, it gives CVGSLGRLEDNEQFF.